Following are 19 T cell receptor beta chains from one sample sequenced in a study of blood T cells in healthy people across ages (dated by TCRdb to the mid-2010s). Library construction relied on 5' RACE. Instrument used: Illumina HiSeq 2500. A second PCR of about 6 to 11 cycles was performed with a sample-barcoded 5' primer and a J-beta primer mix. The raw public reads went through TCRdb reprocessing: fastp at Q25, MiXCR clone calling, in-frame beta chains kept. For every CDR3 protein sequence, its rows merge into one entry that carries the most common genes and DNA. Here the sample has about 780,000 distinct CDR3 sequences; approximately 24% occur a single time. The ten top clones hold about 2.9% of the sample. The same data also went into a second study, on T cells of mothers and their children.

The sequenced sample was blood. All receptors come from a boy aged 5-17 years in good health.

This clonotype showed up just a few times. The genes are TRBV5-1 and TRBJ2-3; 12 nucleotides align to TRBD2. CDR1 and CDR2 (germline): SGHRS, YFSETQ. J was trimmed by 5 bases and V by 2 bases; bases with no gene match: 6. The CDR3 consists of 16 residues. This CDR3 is CASSFLAGGAQDTQYF. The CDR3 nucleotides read TGCGCCAGCAGCTTTCTAGCGGGGGGGGCGCAAGATACGCAGTATTTT.

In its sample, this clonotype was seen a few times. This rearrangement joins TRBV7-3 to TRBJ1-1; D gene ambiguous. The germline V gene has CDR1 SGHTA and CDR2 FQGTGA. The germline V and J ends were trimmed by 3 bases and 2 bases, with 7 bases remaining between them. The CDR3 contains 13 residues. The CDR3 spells CASSFSSNTEAFF. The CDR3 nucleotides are TGTGCCAGCAGCTTCTCCTCTAACACTGAAGCTTTCTTT.

The CDR3 region is CSATHLTDKIRYEQYF. The DNA for the CDR3 is TGCAGTGCGACCCACTTGACGGACAAAATCCGCTACGAGCAGTACTTC. This chain connects TRBV20-1 to TRBJ2-7; D perhaps matches TRBD1 (5 bases). V was pared by 6 bases and J by 3 bases, with 24 bases between. The CDR3 is made up of 16 amino acids. Germline V gene data show CDR1 as DFQATT and CDR2 as SNEGSKA (reference sequence).

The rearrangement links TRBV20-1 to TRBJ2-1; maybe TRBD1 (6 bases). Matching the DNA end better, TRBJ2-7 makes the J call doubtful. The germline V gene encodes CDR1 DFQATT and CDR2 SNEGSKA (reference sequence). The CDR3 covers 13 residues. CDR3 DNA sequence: TGCAGTGCTCGGGAATACAGGGACTACGAGCAGTACTTC. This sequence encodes CSAREYRDYEQYF.

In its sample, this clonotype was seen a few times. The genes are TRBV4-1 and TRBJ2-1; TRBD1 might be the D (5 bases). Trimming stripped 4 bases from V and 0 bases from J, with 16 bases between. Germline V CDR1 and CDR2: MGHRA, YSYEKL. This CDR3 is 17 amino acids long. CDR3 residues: CASSRFRGASSYNEQFF. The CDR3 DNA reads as TGCGCCAGCAGCCGGTTTCGTGGGGCGAGCTCCTACAATGAGCAGTTCTTC.

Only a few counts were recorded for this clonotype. The CDR3 sequence is CASSIDGTLMRGKLFF. The CDR3 bases are TGTGCCAGTAGTATAGACGGGACCCTAATGAGAGGAAAACTGTTTTTT. The V gene is TRBV19, the J gene TRBJ1-4; TRBD1 is a possible D gene (5 bases). Germline CDR1 is LNHDA and CDR2 is SQIVND (reference sequence). Trimming cost V 0 bases and J 10 bases, with 18 bases left between them. The CDR3 totals 16 residues.

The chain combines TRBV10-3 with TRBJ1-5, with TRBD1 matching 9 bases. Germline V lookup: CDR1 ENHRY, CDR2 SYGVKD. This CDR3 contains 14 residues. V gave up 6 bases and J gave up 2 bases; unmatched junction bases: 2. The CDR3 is CAISTGGGNQPQHF. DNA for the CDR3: TGTGCCATCAGCACAGGGGGCGGCAATCAGCCCCAGCATTTT.

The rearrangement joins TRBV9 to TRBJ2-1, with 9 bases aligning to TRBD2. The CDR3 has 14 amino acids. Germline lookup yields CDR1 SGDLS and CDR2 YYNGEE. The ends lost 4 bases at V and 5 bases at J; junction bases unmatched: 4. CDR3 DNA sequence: TGTGCCAGCAGCAGAGCGGGGGGAAACAATGAGCAGTTCTTC. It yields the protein CASSRAGGNNEQFF.

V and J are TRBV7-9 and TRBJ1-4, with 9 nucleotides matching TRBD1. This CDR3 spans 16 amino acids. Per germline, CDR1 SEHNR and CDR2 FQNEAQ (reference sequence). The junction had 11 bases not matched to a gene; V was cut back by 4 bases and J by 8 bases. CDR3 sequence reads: CASSSRTGASNEKLFF. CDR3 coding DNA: TGTGCCAGCAGCTCGAGGACAGGGGCAAGTAACGAAAAACTGTTTTTT.

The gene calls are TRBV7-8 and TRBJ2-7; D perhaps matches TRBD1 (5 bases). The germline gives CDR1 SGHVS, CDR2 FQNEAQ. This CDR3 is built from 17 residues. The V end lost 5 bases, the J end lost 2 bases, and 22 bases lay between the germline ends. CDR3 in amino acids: CASSPRTTGEAAYEQYF. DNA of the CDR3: TGTGCCAGCAGCCCAAGGACAACCGGAGAGGCGGCCTACGAGCAGTACTTC.

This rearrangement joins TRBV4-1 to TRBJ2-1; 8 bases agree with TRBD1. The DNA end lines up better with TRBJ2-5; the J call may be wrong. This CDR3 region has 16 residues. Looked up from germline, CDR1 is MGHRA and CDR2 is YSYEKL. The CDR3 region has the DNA TGCGCCAGCAGCCGCGCCGGACAGGGCAGGCGGGAGACCCAGTACTTC. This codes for CASSRAGQGRRETQYF.

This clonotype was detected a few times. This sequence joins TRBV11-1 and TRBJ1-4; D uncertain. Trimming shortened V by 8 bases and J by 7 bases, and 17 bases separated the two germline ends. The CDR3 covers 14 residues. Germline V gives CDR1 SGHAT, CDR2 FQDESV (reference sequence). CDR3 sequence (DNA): TGTGCCAGCGCTCGTTCCACCCTGGGTGAAAAACTGTTTTTT. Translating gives CASARSTLGEKLFF.

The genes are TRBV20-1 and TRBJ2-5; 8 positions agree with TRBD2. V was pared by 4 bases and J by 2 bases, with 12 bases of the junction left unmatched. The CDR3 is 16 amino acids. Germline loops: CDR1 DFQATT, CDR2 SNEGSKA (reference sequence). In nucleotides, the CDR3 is TGCAGTGCTAACCCCGGTAGGCGCGGGGGGCAAGAGACCCAGTACTTC. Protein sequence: CSANPGRRGGQETQYF.

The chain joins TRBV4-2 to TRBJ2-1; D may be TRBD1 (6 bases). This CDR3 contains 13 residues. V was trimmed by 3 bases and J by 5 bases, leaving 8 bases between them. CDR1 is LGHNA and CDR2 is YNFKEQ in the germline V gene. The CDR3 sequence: CASSQNRDNEQFF. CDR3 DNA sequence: TGTGCCAGCAGCCAGAACAGGGACAATGAGCAGTTCTTC.

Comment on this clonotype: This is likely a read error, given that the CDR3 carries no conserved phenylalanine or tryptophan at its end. Here the CDR3 reads CASEPGGEVNEQFL. The DNA for the CDR3 is TGCGCCAGCGAGCCAGGGGGGGAGGTGAATGAGCAGTTCCTC. The chain joins TRBV4-1 to TRBJ2-1; D may correspond to TRBD1 or TRBD2 (7 bases each). CDR3 size: 14 residues. Germline CDR1 is MGHRA and CDR2 is YSYEKL. V gave up 8 bases and J gave up 7 bases, with 18 bases separating them.

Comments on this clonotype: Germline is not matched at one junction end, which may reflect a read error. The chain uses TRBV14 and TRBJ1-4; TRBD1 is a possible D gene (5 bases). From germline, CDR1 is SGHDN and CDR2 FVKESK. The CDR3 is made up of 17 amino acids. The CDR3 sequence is CASSQVPWGRTNEKLCF. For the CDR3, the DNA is TGTGCCAGCAGCCAAGTACCTTGGGGACGAACTAATGAAAAACTGTGTTTT.

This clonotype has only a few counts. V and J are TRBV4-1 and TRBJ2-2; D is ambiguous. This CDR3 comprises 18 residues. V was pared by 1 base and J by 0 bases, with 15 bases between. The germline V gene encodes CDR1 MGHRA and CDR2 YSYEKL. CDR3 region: CASSQGSFGPANTGELFF. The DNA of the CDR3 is TGCGCCAGCAGCCAAGGTTCCTTCGGACCGGCGAACACCGGGGAGCTGTTTTTT.

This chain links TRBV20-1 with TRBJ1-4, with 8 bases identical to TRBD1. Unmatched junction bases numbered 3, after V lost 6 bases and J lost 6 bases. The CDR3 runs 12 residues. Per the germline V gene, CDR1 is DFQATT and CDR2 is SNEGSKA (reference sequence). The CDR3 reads CSAPTGDEKLFF. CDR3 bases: TGCAGTGCCCCGACAGGGGATGAAAAACTGTTTTTT.

The CDR3 nucleotides are TGTGCCAGCAGCCAATCAGTAGACAGCACCTACGAGCAGTACTTC. This gives the protein CASSQSVDSTYEQYF. The chain combines TRBV3-1 with TRBJ2-7, with D perhaps TRBD1 (5 bases). With 2 bases removed from V and 2 bases from J, the gap between germline ends came to 13 bases. Germline values: CDR1 LGHDT, CDR2 YNNKEL (reference sequence). The CDR3 length is 15 residues.